This T cell receptor beta chain derives from a study of cytotoxic CD8 clonotypes in ibrutinib-treated CLL. Turning to the study itself: The response samples were taken once patients had been treated for a median of roughly 12 months, range 6 to 36. Study-wide findings and caveats: Public clonotypes were rare and shrank or held steady on treatment.

TCRdb's table, derived via immunoSEQ multiplex PCR, lists solely in-frame clones and lacks some. This table holds 70,000 to 80,000 clones, around 84% found once. The germline CDR1 and CDR2 sequences are KGHSH and LQKENI. The CDR3 loop spans 14 amino acids. V gave up 3 bases and J gave up 3 bases, with 12 bases separating them. Comments on this clone: Its cognate antigen is unknown.

The receptor was isolated from a human donor with chronic lymphocytic leukemia. J is TRBJ2-7 and V is TRBV18; the D gene is possibly TRBD1 (6 bases). The material was PBMCs, obtained at disease progression, from a patient treated with ibrutinib. The CDR3, as DNA: TGTGCCAGCTCACCGAGCAGGGGAGTCTACGAGCAGTACTTC. This encodes CASSPSRGVYEQYF.